The rows below give T cell receptor beta chains drawn from one sample of a study of OX40 agonist ivuxolimab in advanced cancers. Assay used: immunoSEQ multiplex PCR; TCRdb lists only in-frame clones, some missing. The data show tens of thousands of clones, 75% to 90% seen once. The material sequenced was CD4+ or CD8+ T cells sorted from blood, taken in a trial of the OX40 agonist ivuxolimab. The receptors derive from an adult with an advanced solid tumor such as melanoma, head and neck, liver or kidney cancer. Each CDR3 is given with its conserved first and last residue. A D gene is named only where the DNA matches it firmly. Size is omitted from some rows. Given values are once, few, many or a class for expanded clones.

d_call	v_call	clone_size	j_call	cdr3_aa	cdr3_nt
.	TRBV6-5	.	TRBJ1-2	CASSYIAGQNYGYTF	TGTGCCAGCAGTTACATCGCAGGACAAAACTATGGCTACACCTTC
TRBD2	TRBV5-1	.	TRBJ2-3	CASSLGLAGGTDTQYF	TGCGCCAGCAGCTTGGGACTAGCGGGGGGCACAGATACGCAGTATTTT
.	TRBV28	.	TRBJ1-3	CASSLLGSSGNTIYF	TGTGCCAGCAGTTTACTTGGGAGCTCTGGAAACACCATATATTTT
TRBD2	TRBV6-5	.	TRBJ2-5	CASSSGSLGETQYF	TGTGCCAGCAGTAGCGGGAGTTTGGGAGAGACCCAGTACTTC
.	TRBV4-1	.	TRBJ2-3	CASGRVENTDTQYF	TGCGCCAGCGGTCGGGTCGAGAACACAGATACGCAGTATTTT
.	TRBV4-1	.	TRBJ1-2	CASSQVVQRLNYGYTF	TGCGCCAGCAGCCAAGTGGTACAGCGACTTAACTATGGCTACACCTTC
.	TRBV7-9	.	TRBJ2-7	CASSLSRAPRGGSYEQYF	TGTGCCAGCAGCTTATCCCGGGCCCCCAGGGGTGGCTCCTACGAGCAGTACTTC
.	TRBV6-1	few	TRBJ2-7	CASSEGAGEGYEQYF	TGTGCCAGCAGTGAAGGGGCAGGGGAGGGCTACGAGCAGTACTTC
.	TRBV5-1	.	TRBJ2-3	CASSWDAGRVQYF	TGCGCCAGCAGCTGGGACGCGGGAAGAGTGCAGTATTTT
TRBD2	TRBV5-6	.	TRBJ2-3	CASSTFGLAGGPDTQYF	TGTGCCAGCAGCACGTTCGGGTTAGCGGGAGGGCCGGATACGCAGTATTTT
.	TRBV4-2	.	TRBJ2-7	CASSQDRGLALYEQYF	TGTGCCAGCAGCCAAGATCGCGGCCTAGCACTCTACGAGCAGTACTTC
.	TRBV4-1	few	TRBJ1-1	CASSQVGYTEAFF	TGCGCCAGCAGCCAAGTAGGGTACACTGAAGCTTTCTTT
TRBD2	TRBV7-2	.	TRBJ2-7	CASSLASSGSYEQYF	TGTGCCAGCAGCTTAGCGTCTAGCGGGAGCTACGAGCAGTACTTC
.	TRBV7-9	.	TRBJ1-5	CASSLGGYQPQHF	TGTGCCAGCAGCTTAGGGGGATATCAGCCCCAGCATTTT
TRBD1	TRBV6-1	.	TRBJ2-1	CASSVRQGGNEQFF	TGTGCCAGCAGTGTAAGACAGGGGGGTAATGAGCAGTTCTTC
TRBD1	TRBV5-1	.	TRBJ1-2	CASSFQQGFSYGYTF	TGCGCCAGCAGCTTCCAACAGGGGTTTTCCTATGGCTACACCTTC
TRBD1	TRBV27	.	TRBJ1-2	CASSRTGGFTLYGYTF	TGTGCCAGCAGTAGGACAGGGGGCTTTACACTCTATGGCTACACCTTC
.	TRBV27	.	TRBJ2-2	CASSLFLTTGELFF	TGTGCCAGCAGTTTGTTCCTCACCACCGGGGAGCTGTTTTTT
TRBD1	TRBV11-3	.	TRBJ2-2	CASSRTGAGELFF	TGTGCCAGCAGCCGGACAGGGGCCGGGGAGCTGTTTTTT
TRBD2	TRBV19	.	TRBJ2-1	CASSGGRGAPYNEQFF	TGTGCCAGTAGTGGGGGGCGGGGGGCCCCGTACAATGAGCAGTTCTTC
TRBD1	TRBV7-9	.	TRBJ1-2	CASSYGTGYYTF	TGTGCCAGCAGCTATGGGACAGGGTACTACACCTTC
TRBD1	TRBV5-6	.	TRBJ2-5	CASSFARGQGETQYF	TGTGCCAGCAGCTTCGCCCGTGGACAGGGTGAGACCCAGTACTTC
.	TRBV23-1	.	TRBJ1-5	CARRKQPQHF	TGCGCCAGAAGGAAGCAGCCCCAGCATTTT
TRBD2	TRBV4-2	once	TRBJ2-7	CASSRGLAGDDEQYF	TGTGCCAGCAGCCGAGGACTAGCGGGAGACGACGAGCAGTACTTC
.	TRBV7-9	.	TRBJ2-1	CASSLGVPSYNEQFF	TGTGCCAGCAGCTTAGGGGTACCCTCCTACAATGAGCAGTTCTTC
TRBD2	TRBV7-9	.	TRBJ2-1	CASSPLGGGGYNEQFF	TGTGCCAGCAGCCCCCTGGGTGGCGGGGGTTACAATGAGCAGTTCTTC
TRBD2	TRBV4-1	.	TRBJ2-5	CASSSSSGGRRETQYF	TGCGCCAGCAGCTCTAGTTCGGGGGGGCGTCGGGAGACCCAGTACTTC
.	TRBV28	.	TRBJ1-2	CASRKQQVFVYGYTF	TGTGCCAGCAGGAAACAACAGGTTTTCGTCTATGGCTACACCTTC
.	TRBV16	.	TRBJ2-1	CASTLGTSPYNEQFF	TGTGCCAGCACCCTCGGGACTTCCCCCTACAATGAGCAGTTCTTC
.	TRBV5-3	.	TRBJ2-3	CARMRGTTDTQYF	TGTGCCAGAATGAGGGGGACCACAGATACGCAGTATTTT
.	TRBV5-1	.	TRBJ1-1	CASSMEEANTEAFF	TGCGCCAGCAGTATGGAAGAAGCGAACACTGAAGCTTTCTTT
.	TRBV5-1	.	TRBJ1-5	CASSLAGGAQPQHF	TGCGCCAGCAGCTTGGCCGGGGGGGCTCAGCCCCAGCATTTT
.	TRBV29-1	.	TRBJ2-5	CSVGGFQETQYF	TGCAGCGTTGGCGGGTTCCAAGAGACCCAGTACTTC
TRBD2	TRBV7-8	.	TRBJ2-7	CASSLRASGGEQYF	TGTGCCAGCAGCTTAAGGGCCTCGGGGGGCGAGCAGTACTTC
TRBD1	TRBV28	.	TRBJ1-5	CASSLRDRVNQPQHF	TGTGCCAGCAGTCTCCGGGACAGAGTCAATCAGCCCCAGCATTTT
.	TRBV11-2	.	TRBJ2-3	CASSPRLFTQYF	TGTGCCAGCAGCCCTCGACTATTTACGCAGTATTTT
TRBD1	TRBV19	.	TRBJ1-1	CASSVPGTGATEAFF	TGTGCCAGTAGTGTCCCCGGGACAGGGGCCACTGAAGCTTTCTTT
TRBD1	TRBV25-1	.	TRBJ2-1	CASSEYLGHGTGSGQFF	TGTGCCAGCAGTGAATATTTGGGACACGGGACAGGCAGCGGGCAGTTCTTC
.	TRBV4-1	.	TRBJ2-7	CASSQLGTPIRF	TGCGCCAGCAGCCAGCTAGGGACACCCATTCGCTTC
.	TRBV7-2	.	TRBJ2-3	CASSLARDTQYF	TGTGCCAGCAGCCTAGCCCGGGACACGCAGTATTTT
.	TRBV28	.	TRBJ2-2	CASSLSQWYTGELFF	TGTGCCAGCAGTTTGAGTCAATGGTACACCGGGGAGCTGTTTTTT
TRBD2	TRBV4-1	.	TRBJ2-2	CASSGYAGGRELFF	TGCGCCAGCAGCGGCTACGCGGGGGGCCGGGAGCTGTTTTTT
.	TRBV6-6	.	TRBJ2-3	CASRQVSTSTDTQYF	TGTGCCAGCCGGCAGGTTTCCACTAGCACAGATACGCAGTATTTT
TRBD1	TRBV5-6	.	TRBJ2-5	CASSDGQGTETQYF	TGTGCCAGCAGCGACGGACAGGGGACGGAGACCCAGTACTTC
TRBD1	TRBV18	.	TRBJ2-2	CASSPGTGITGELFF	TGTGCCAGCTCGCCCGGGACAGGGATCACCGGGGAGCTGTTTTTT
.	TRBV18	.	TRBJ1-2	CASSQTGTGPYGYTF	TGTGCCAGCTCACAAACCGGAACAGGGCCTTATGGCTACACCTTC
.	TRBV28	.	TRBJ2-5	CASSSPDSPETQYF	TGTGCCAGCAGTTCCCCCGACAGCCCGGAGACCCAGTACTTC
.	TRBV7-9	.	TRBJ1-3	CASSGGSGNTIYF	TGTGCCAGCAGCGGGGGGAGTGGAAACACCATATATTTT
TRBD2	TRBV2	.	TRBJ2-5	CASSEIFGTSGSLETQYF	TGTGCCAGCAGTGAAATATTCGGGACTAGCGGGAGTTTAGAGACCCAGTACTTC
.	TRBV5-4	.	TRBJ1-1	CASSRMNTEAFF	TGTGCCAGCAGCCGTATGAACACTGAAGCTTTCTTT
.	TRBV5-6	.	TRBJ1-6	CASSDRGLGLSVLHF	TGTGCCAGCAGCGACCGCGGGTTGGGGCTAAGCGTCCTCCACTTT
.	TRBV5-1	.	TRBJ2-5	CASSLGKVEETQYF	TGCGCCAGCAGCTTGGGAAAAGTAGAAGAGACCCAGTACTTC
.	TRBV28	.	TRBJ1-1	CASSSTGSPNTEAFF	TGTGCCAGCAGCTCCACCGGGTCCCCCAACACTGAAGCTTTCTTT